These 22 T cell receptor beta chains share one sample of origin, sequenced in a study of T-cell memory formation after mild COVID-19. TCRdb reprocessed the 5' RACE reads with MiXCR, giving one entry per CDR3 protein. The table includes a few hundred thousand distinct CDR3 sequences, 20% to 25% detected once. Sample: PBMCs or a T cell subset sorted from them (not recorded which). These receptors all stem from an adult woman who had mild COVID-19 (a few samples of this study predate the infection). Cell type and time point are not known.

In this sample, this clonotype turned up many times. J is TRBJ2-3 and V is TRBV7-6, with 11 bases matching TRBD2. Looked up from germline, CDR1 is SGHVS and CDR2 is FNYEAQ. The CDR3 contains 15 residues. The ends lost 7 bases at V and 0 bases at J; junction bases unmatched: 3. CDR3 region: CASTLAGASTDTQYF. CDR3 sequence (DNA): TGTGCCAGCACACTAGCGGGGGCTAGCACAGATACGCAGTATTTT. Based on the CDR3 plus reference TRBV7-6 and TRBJ2-3, the full variable domain is GAGVSQSPRYKVTKRGQDVALRCDPISGHVSLYWYRQALGQGPEFLTYFNYEAQQDKSGLPNDRFSAERPEGSISTLTIQRTEQRDSAMYRCASTLAGASTDTQYFGPGTRLTVL.

This chain uses TRBV29-1 with TRBJ1-1; D remains unclear. This CDR3 has 12 amino acids. The germline CDR1 and CDR2 sequences are SQVTM and ANQGSEA. Trimming took 3 bases from V and 1 from J, leaving 6 bases between them. The DNA of the CDR3 is TGCAGCGTTGATAGCGAGAACACTGAAGCTTTCTTT. Protein sequence: CSVDSENTEAFF. The variable domain in full, completed from reference TRBV29-1 and TRBJ1-1, reads SAVISQKPSRDICQRGTSLTIQCQVDSQVTMMFWYRQQPGQSLTLIATANQGSEATYESGFVIDKFPISRPNLTFSTLTVSNMSPEDSSIYLCSVDSENTEAFFGQGTRLTVV.

There are a few counts of this clonotype. The V and J genes are TRBV12-3 or TRBV12-4 and TRBJ2-1; 7 bases map to TRBD2. J lost 5 bases, V lost 2 bases, and 3 bases had no gene match. CDR3 length: 14 amino acids. The CDR3 spells CASSLSGTHNEQFF. Here the CDR3 DNA reads TGTGCCAGCAGTTTAAGCGGGACCCACAATGAGCAGTTCTTC.

This clonotype was counted between two and nine times. The rearrangement joins TRBV24-1 to TRBJ2-6, with D hard to call. Germline assignment: CDR1 KGHDR and CDR2 SFDVKD. This CDR3 comprises 13 residues. The V and J ends lost 5 bases and 1 base respectively, with 2 bases between them. The CDR3 region has the DNA TGTGCCACCAGTGCGTCTGGGGCCAACGTCCTGACTTTC. It codes for CATSASGANVLTF.

This clonotype turned up a few times. This sequence joins TRBV24-1 and TRBJ1-1; D is possibly TRBD1 (5 bases). V dropped 7 bases and J dropped 2 bases, with 10 bases sitting between them. CDR1 KGHDR and CDR2 SFDVKD come from the germline V gene. This CDR3 is 13 amino acids long. Here the CDR3 reads CATSGGRNTEAFF. The CDR3 nucleotides read TGTGCCACCAGCGGGGGTCGAAACACTGAAGCTTTCTTT.

V and J are TRBV15 and TRBJ1-1; the D gene is possibly TRBD1 (6 bases). The CDR3 runs to 13 residues. The V gene lost 2 bases and the J gene lost 6 bases, with 10 bases spanning the gap. Germline V gene lookup returns CDR1 LNHNV and CDR2 YYDKDF (reference sequence). DNA for the CDR3: TGTGCCACCAGCAGAAACAGGGATGCTGAAGCTTTCTTT. It yields the protein CATSRNRDAEAFF.

J is TRBJ2-2 and V is TRBV5-6; D remains unclear. The CDR3 runs to 15 residues. Trimming took 1 base from V and 2 from J, leaving 9 bases between them. Germline assignment: CDR1 SGHDT and CDR2 YYEEEE. Here the CDR3 DNA reads TGTGCCAGCAGCTTGTTACAACTAAACACCGGGGAGCTGTTTTTT. Its translation is CASSLLQLNTGELFF.

The chain uses TRBV7-9 and TRBJ2-7; no definite D call. The CDR3 length is 13 residues. V gave up 2 bases and J gave up 4 bases, with 9 bases separating them. Germline values: CDR1 SEHNR, CDR2 FQNEAQ (reference sequence). The CDR3, as DNA: TGTGCCAGCAGCTTATTAGGTTTATACGAGCAGTACTTC. Amino acids: CASSLLGLYEQYF.

The V gene is TRBV6-4, the J gene TRBJ2-3, with unresolved D. Trimming cost V 3 bases and J 0 bases, with 10 bases left between them. The CDR3 spans 15 residues. The germline V gene encodes CDR1 MRHNA and CDR2 SNTAGT. The CDR3 is CASSDGRASTDTQYF. For the CDR3, the DNA is TGTGCCAGCAGTGATGGTAGGGCTAGCACAGATACGCAGTATTTT.

The chain is built from TRBV2 and TRBJ2-3, with 7 bases lining up with TRBD1. The CDR3 consists of 15 residues. CDR1 and CDR2 (germline): SNHLY, FYNNEI. V gave up 0 bases and J gave up 5 bases; unmatched junction bases: 5. The CDR3, as DNA: TGTGCCAGCAGTGAAGCTTTTCAGGGGGTAGATACGCAGTATTTT. Its protein product is CASSEAFQGVDTQYF. Using reference TRBV2 and TRBJ2-3 for the parts outside the CDR3, the full variable domain is EPEVTQTPSHQVTQMGQEVILRCVPISNHLYFYWYRQILGQKVEFLVSFYNNEISEKSEIFDDQFSVERPDGSNFTLKIRSTKLEDSAMYFCASSEAFQGVDTQYFGPGTRLTVL.

In its sample, this clonotype was seen a few times. The V gene is TRBV29-1, the J gene TRBJ2-1; 8 bases match TRBD2. V lost 5 bases and J lost 0; bases outside the gene matches: 6. The germline V gene has CDR1 SQVTM and CDR2 ANQGSEA. The CDR3 covers 15 residues. This CDR3 is CSVRLSGSSYNEQFF. The DNA of the CDR3 is TGCAGCGTTCGACTGAGCGGGAGCTCCTACAATGAGCAGTTCTTC.

This clonotype was seen many times. In DNA, the CDR3 is TGTGCCAGCAGTCTGGACCAGGGGTTCAATGAGCAGTTCTTC. Its protein is CASSLDQGFNEQFF. The chain uses TRBV12-3 or TRBV12-4 and TRBJ2-1, with D perhaps matching TRBD1 (6 bases). The CDR3 is 14 amino acids. V lost 5 bases and J 6 bases, leaving 14 bases between the germline ends.

This clonotype was seen a handful of times. The J gene is TRBJ2-3, the V gene TRBV24-1; 7 bases line up with TRBD1. This CDR3 spans 15 amino acids. V lost 3 bases and J lost 4; bases outside the gene matches: 6. Germline V gene lookup returns CDR1 KGHDR and CDR2 SFDVKD. CDR3 bases: TGTGCCACCAGTGATACCCCACAGGGGTCAGATACGCAGTATTTT. Its protein is CATSDTPQGSDTQYF.

V gene TRBV5-1 combines with J gene TRBJ2-3, with a weak D call TRBD1 (6 bases). With 2 bases removed from V and 6 bases from J, the gap between germline ends came to 13 bases. This CDR3 is 14 amino acids long. Germline V gene data show CDR1 as SGHRS and CDR2 as YFSETQ. The CDR3 reads CASSFLQGGDTQYF. CDR3 in DNA: TGCGCCAGCAGCTTTTTACAGGGTGGGGATACGCAGTATTTT.

This clonotype was picked up a small number of times. This chain uses TRBV24-1 with TRBJ1-2; 7 bases are shared with TRBD1. This CDR3 is built from 14 residues. With V trimmed by 6 bases and J by 0 bases, 3 bases remained unmatched. The germline V gene encodes CDR1 KGHDR and CDR2 SFDVKD. In DNA form, the CDR3 reads TGTGCCACCAGTAGGACAGGAGCTAACTATGGCTACACCTTC. Protein: CATSRTGANYGYTF.

This clonotype was detected only a few times. The V gene is TRBV6-2 or TRBV6-3, the J gene TRBJ1-2; perhaps TRBD1 as D (6 bases). V lost 7 bases, J lost 4 bases, and 13 bases lay in between. The CDR3 totals 13 residues. Germline V lookup: CDR1 MNHEY, CDR2 SVGEGT. In DNA, the CDR3 is TGTGCCAGCAATACAGGGAATCTCTATGGCTACACCTTC. Its protein product is CASNTGNLYGYTF.

In its sample, this clonotype was seen a few times. This chain uses TRBV20-1 with TRBJ2-7; tentatively, D is TRBD2 (6 bases). The CDR3 consists of 13 residues. V lost 1 base, J lost 2 bases, and 9 bases lay in between. Germline V gene lookup returns CDR1 DFQATT and CDR2 SNEGSKA (reference sequence). DNA of the CDR3: TGCAGTGCTAGAGGGGACTCACCCTACGAGCAGTACTTC. It encodes CSARGDSPYEQYF.

V usage is TRBV20-1 and J usage is TRBJ2-1; the D gene could be TRBD1 or TRBD2 (5 bases each). V gave up 3 bases and J gave up 3 bases, with 15 bases separating them. Germline V lookup: CDR1 DFQATT, CDR2 SNEGSKA (reference sequence). The CDR3 runs to 15 residues. The CDR3 DNA is TGCAGTGCTAGGGAACCGGGACGGGTCTACAATGAGCAGTTCTTC. Translated, it gives CSAREPGRVYNEQFF.

This clonotype has only a few counts. The chain recombines TRBV7-2 with TRBJ1-3; TRBD1 matches 8 bases. The CDR3 is 15 amino acids. Trimming removed 5 bases from V and 4 bases from J; junction bases left unmatched: 7. Germline-derived CDR1 and CDR2 are SGHTA and FQGNSA. CDR3 loop: CASSRPDRGGNTIYF. CDR3 in DNA: TGTGCCAGCAGCCGACCCGACAGGGGAGGAAACACCATATATTTT.

This clonotype was counted a few times. The CDR3 sequence is CAIARDRVSHETQYF. The CDR3 nucleotides read TGTGCCATCGCAAGAGACAGGGTCTCGCACGAGACCCAGTACTTC. The rearrangement joins TRBV12-3 or TRBV12-4 to TRBJ2-5; 7 positions agree with TRBD1. Trimming cost V 10 bases and J 5 bases; bases outside gene matches: 16. The CDR3 totals 15 residues.

V gene TRBV29-1 combines with J gene TRBJ1-1; D is ambiguous. Germline V gene sequence: CDR1 SQVTM, CDR2 ANQGSEA. V lost 6 bases and J 3 bases, leaving 11 bases between the germline ends. CDR3 size: 12 residues. CDR3: CSVNSLDTEAFF. As DNA, the CDR3 is TGCAGCGTAAATTCGCTAGACACTGAAGCTTTCTTT.

The CDR3 loop is CSARDESTDTQYF. The CDR3 DNA reads TGCAGTGCTAGAGATGAGTCCACAGATACGCAGTATTTT. This chain connects TRBV20-1 to TRBJ2-3; no clear D gene. Trimming took 0 bases from V and 2 from J, leaving 6 bases between them. The germline CDR1 and CDR2 sequences are DFQATT and SNEGSKA (reference sequence). CDR3 length: 13 residues.